The next 14 T cell receptor beta chains were all read from a single sample in a study of blood T cell repertoires in COVID-19. Clones were read by immunoSEQ multiplex PCR, and TCRdb kept only the in-frame ones, dropping some. The sample gives about 170,000 clones, 85% to 90% of which show up once; about 4% is in the top ten. The sequencing input was peripheral blood. The receptor set was obtained from a man aged 18 to 29 with active or convalescent COVID-19.

The gene calls are TRBV5-1 and TRBJ2-3; 7 positions match TRBD2. Germline loops: CDR1 SGHRS, CDR2 YFSETQ. The CDR3 length is 15 residues. V shed 10 bases and J 1 base; nucleotides not matched to a gene: 12. The CDR3 nucleotides are TGCGCCTGTGGAGCCGGCGGGAGCCGCACAGATACGCAGTATTTT. Amino acid sequence: CACGAGGSRTDTQYF.

This rearrangement joins TRBV9 to TRBJ2-6; D perhaps matches TRBD2 (6 bases). Looked up from germline, CDR1 is SGDLS and CDR2 is YYNGEE. Trimming removed 3 bases at V and 0 bases at J, with 10 bases between. This CDR3 region has 16 residues. This CDR3 reads CASSAYGGSGANVLTF. The CDR3 DNA is TGTGCCAGCAGCGCATACGGGGGCTCTGGGGCCAACGTCCTGACTTTC.

This chain joins TRBV2 and TRBJ2-3, with D unclear. This CDR3 spans 12 amino acids. V lost 7 bases and J 5 bases, leaving 10 bases between the germline ends. CDR1 SNHLY and CDR2 FYNNEI come from the germline V gene. CDR3 nucleotides: TGTGCCAGCACCACTTCAGGAGATACGCAGTATTTT. Its translation: CASTTSGDTQYF.

This clone showed up just a few times. This chain links TRBV7-6 with TRBJ1-1, with 11 bases that match TRBD1. The CDR3 is 15 residues long. The trim removed 1 base at V and 5 bases at J, leaving 3 bases unmatched. Germline lookup yields CDR1 SGHVS and CDR2 FNYEAQ. CDR3 DNA sequence: TGTGCCAGCAGCTTAGGGACAGGGGGCCGGACTGAAGCTTTCTTT. It is translated as CASSLGTGGRTEAFF. Using reference TRBV7-6 and TRBJ1-1 for the parts outside the CDR3, the full variable domain is GAGVSQSPRYKVTKRGQDVALRCDPISGHVSLYWYRQALGQGPEFLTYFNYEAQQDKSGLPNDRFSAERPEGSISTLTIQRTEQRDSAMYRCASSLGTGGRTEAFFGQGTRLTVV.

This chain connects TRBV6-5 to TRBJ2-4; TRBD2 aligns across 7 bases. Trimming took 2 bases from V and 1 from J; bases not matched to a gene: 5. The length of the CDR3 is 16 residues. CDR1 is MNHEY and CDR2 is SVGAGI in the germline V gene. In DNA, the CDR3 is TGTGCCAGCAGTTACGGATTAGCGGGCGCCAAAAACATTCAGTACTTC. It is translated as CASSYGLAGAKNIQYF.

This chain links TRBV7-6 with TRBJ1-4; D is possibly TRBD1 (5 bases). With 5 bases removed from V and 5 bases from J, the gap between germline ends came to 15 bases. This CDR3 region has 15 residues. Germline V gene data show CDR1 as SGHVS and CDR2 as FNYEAQ. The CDR3 DNA sequence: TGTGCCAGCAGCACCGGGGGGGAGGAGAATGAAAAACTGTTTTTT. Translating it yields CASSTGGEENEKLFF.

The rearrangement uses TRBV27 and TRBJ2-5; D may be TRBD2 (7 bases). Trimming removed 3 bases at V and 7 bases at J, with 15 bases between. CDR1 and CDR2 from the germline V gene are MNHEY and SMNVEV (reference sequence). The CDR3 sequence is 14 residues long. CDR3 sequence reads: CASSLGGRGATQYF. The CDR3 DNA reads TGTGCCAGCAGTTTGGGAGGTCGGGGGGCGACCCAGTACTTC.

The rearrangement joins TRBV11-3 to TRBJ1-1; the D gene is possibly TRBD1 (6 bases). Germline-derived CDR1 and CDR2 are SGHNT and YENEEA. The ends were cut back, 5 bases at V and 2 bases at J, with 9 bases in the middle. There are 13 residues in the CDR3. CDR3 sequence reads: CASSPGTNTEAFF. CDR3 sequence (DNA): TGTGCCAGCAGCCCCGGGACAAACACTGAAGCTTTCTTT.

This sequence joins TRBV5-4 and TRBJ1-1, with 7 bases identical to TRBD1. Germline CDR1 and CDR2: SGHNT and YYREEE (reference sequence). CDR3 length equals 15 residues. The V gene end was trimmed by 2 bases and the J gene end by 2 bases; junction bases not matched to a gene: 6. CDR3 protein: CASSFPDRSNTEAFF. As DNA, the CDR3 is TGTGCCAGCAGCTTCCCGGACAGGTCAAACACTGAAGCTTTCTTT.

The genes are TRBV29-1 and TRBJ2-1; 12 bases are a match to TRBD1. Trimming at V came to 3 bases and at J to 6 bases, leaving 9 bases not matched to a gene. Germline V lookup: CDR1 SQVTM, CDR2 ANQGSEA. The CDR3 sequence is 16 residues long. The DNA for the CDR3 is TGCAGCGTTGACCCGGGACAGGGGGCTTGGGGCAATGAGCAGTTCTTC. It is translated as CSVDPGQGAWGNEQFF.

This clone appeared a few times. The CDR3 DNA follows: TGTGCCAGCAGTTTCGGAGATCTTAAGGGAGGCGAGACCCAGTACTTC. Protein sequence: CASSFGDLKGGETQYF. The chain joins TRBV28 to TRBJ2-5; tentatively, D is TRBD2 (6 bases). Trimming took off 3 bases at V and 5 bases at J, with 19 bases between the two ends. The CDR3 has 16 residues. Germline V gives CDR1 MDHEN, CDR2 SYDVKM.

V gene TRBV2 combines with J gene TRBJ2-7; D is uncertain. Looked up from germline, CDR1 is SNHLY and CDR2 is FYNNEI. The CDR3 spans 13 residues. Trimming cost V 4 bases and J 4 bases, with 11 bases left between them. Here the CDR3 reads CASSVENWYEQYF. The CDR3 DNA is TGTGCCAGCAGTGTAGAGAATTGGTACGAGCAGTACTTC.

V usage is TRBV11-2 and J usage is TRBJ1-5; D gene ambiguous. CDR3 size: 14 residues. V lost 0 bases to trimming and J lost 7 bases, with 10 bases between them. Germline loops: CDR1 SGHAT, CDR2 FQNNGV. The CDR3 region has the DNA TGTGCCAGCAGCTTAGATCGGGTTGGGCAGCCCCAGCATTTT. It specifies CASSLDRVGQPQHF. Drawing the rest from reference TRBV11-2 and TRBJ1-5, the complete variable domain is EAGVAQSPRYKIIEKRQSVAFWCNPISGHATLYWYQQILGQGPKLLIQFQNNGVVDDSQLPKDRFSAERLKGVDSTLKIQPAKLEDSAVYLCASSLDRVGQPQHFGDGTRLSIL.

The chain is built from TRBV5-4 and TRBJ2-3; unclear D gene. The CDR3 runs to 15 residues. Germline V gives CDR1 SGHNT, CDR2 YYREEE (reference sequence). The ends were cut back, 2 bases at V and 1 base at J, with 11 bases in the middle. The CDR3 spells CASSLLLDGTDTQYF. CDR3 coding DNA: TGTGCCAGCAGCTTACTTCTAGATGGCACAGATACGCAGTATTTT.